The T cell receptor beta chain under discussion was sequenced for a study of control samples from healthy donors and cancer patients. TCRdb's table, derived via immunoSEQ multiplex PCR, lists solely in-frame clones and lacks some. The sample has 90,000 or so clones, 84% seen once; the top ten hold around 40%. Trimming took off 0 bases at V and 3 bases at J, with 17 bases between the two ends. From germline, CDR1 is LNHNV and CDR2 YYDKDF (reference sequence). This CDR3 contains 17 residues. The sample taken for sequencing was PBMCs. The chain links TRBV15 to TRBJ1-1; no definite D call. This clonotype originated in a man aged 65 to 85 with lung cancer. CDR3 sequence reads: CATSREFVGEDDTEAFF. In nucleotides, the CDR3 is TGTGCCACCAGCAGAGAGTTCGTCGGAGAGGATGACACTGAAGCTTTCTTT.